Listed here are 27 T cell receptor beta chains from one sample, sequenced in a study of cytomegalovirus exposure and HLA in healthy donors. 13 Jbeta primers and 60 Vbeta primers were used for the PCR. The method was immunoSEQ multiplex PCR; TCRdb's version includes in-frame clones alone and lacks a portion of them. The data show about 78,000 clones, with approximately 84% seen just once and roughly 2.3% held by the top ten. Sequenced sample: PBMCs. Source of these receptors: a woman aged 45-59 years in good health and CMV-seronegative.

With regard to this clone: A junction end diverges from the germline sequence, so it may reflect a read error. The CDR3 is CASSVAASSLNERFF. CDR3 DNA: TGTGCCAGCAGCGTAGCGGCTTCCAGTCTTAATGAGCGGTTCTTC. The chain joins TRBV9 to TRBJ2-1; D uncertain. The length of the CDR3 is 15 residues. Looked up from germline, CDR1 is SGDLS and CDR2 is YYNGEE. Using reference TRBV9 and TRBJ2-1 for the parts outside the CDR3, the full variable domain is DSGVTQTPKHLITATGQRVTLRCSPRSGDLSVYWYQQSLDQGLQFLIQYYNGEERAKGNILERFSAQQFPDLHSELNLSSLELGDSALYFCASSVAASSLNERFFGPGTRLTVL.

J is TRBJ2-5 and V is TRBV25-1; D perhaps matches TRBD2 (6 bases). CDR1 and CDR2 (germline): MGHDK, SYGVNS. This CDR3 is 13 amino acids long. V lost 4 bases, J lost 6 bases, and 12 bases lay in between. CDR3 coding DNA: TGTGCCAGCAGTGGAAGACTAGTCAAGACCCAGTACTTC. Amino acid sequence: CASSGRLVKTQYF. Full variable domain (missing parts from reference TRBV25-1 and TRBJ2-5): EADIYQTPRYLVIGTGKKITLECSQTMGHDKMYWYQQDPGMELHLIHYSYGVNSTEKGDLSSESTVSRIRTEHFPLTLESARPSHTSQYLCASSGRLVKTQYFGPGTRLLVL.

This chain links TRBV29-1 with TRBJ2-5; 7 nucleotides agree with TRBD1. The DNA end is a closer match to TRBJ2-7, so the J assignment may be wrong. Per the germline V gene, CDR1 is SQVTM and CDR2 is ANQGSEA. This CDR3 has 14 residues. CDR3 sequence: CSVNNRGLGYEQYF. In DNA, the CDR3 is TGCAGCGTTAATAACAGGGGTTTGGGCTACGAGCAGTACTTC.

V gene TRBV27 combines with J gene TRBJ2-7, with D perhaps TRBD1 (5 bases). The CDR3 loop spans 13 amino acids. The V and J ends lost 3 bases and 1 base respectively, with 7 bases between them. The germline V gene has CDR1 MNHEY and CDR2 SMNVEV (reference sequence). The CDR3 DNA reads TGTGCCAGCAGTTTCAGGGATTCCTACGAGCAGTACTTC. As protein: CASSFRDSYEQYF.

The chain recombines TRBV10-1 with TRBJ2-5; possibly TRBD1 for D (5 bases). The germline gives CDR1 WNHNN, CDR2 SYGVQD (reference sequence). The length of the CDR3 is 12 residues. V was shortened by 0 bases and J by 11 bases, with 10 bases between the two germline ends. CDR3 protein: CASSESRTKQYF. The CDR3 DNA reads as TGCGCCAGCAGTGAGTCTAGGACAAAGCAGTACTTC.

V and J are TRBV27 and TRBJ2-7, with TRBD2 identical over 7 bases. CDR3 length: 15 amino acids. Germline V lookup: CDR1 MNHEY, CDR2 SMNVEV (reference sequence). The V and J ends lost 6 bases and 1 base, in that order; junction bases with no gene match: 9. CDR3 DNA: TGTGCCAGCAGGACACGCCGGGAGGCTTCCTACGAGCAGTACGTC. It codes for CASRTRREASYEQYV.

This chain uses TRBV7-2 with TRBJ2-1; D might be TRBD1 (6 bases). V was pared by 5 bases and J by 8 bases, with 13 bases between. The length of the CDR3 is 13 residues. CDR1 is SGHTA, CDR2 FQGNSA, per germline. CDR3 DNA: TGTGCCAGCAGCCCGCCGGGACAAGATGAGCAGTTCTTC. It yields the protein CASSPPGQDEQFF.

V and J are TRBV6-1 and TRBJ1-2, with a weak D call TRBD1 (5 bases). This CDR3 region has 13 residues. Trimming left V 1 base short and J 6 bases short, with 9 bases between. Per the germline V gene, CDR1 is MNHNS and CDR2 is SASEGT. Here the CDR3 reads CASSEGGSHGYTF. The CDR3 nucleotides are TGTGCCAGCAGTGAAGGGGGCAGTCATGGCTACACCTTC.

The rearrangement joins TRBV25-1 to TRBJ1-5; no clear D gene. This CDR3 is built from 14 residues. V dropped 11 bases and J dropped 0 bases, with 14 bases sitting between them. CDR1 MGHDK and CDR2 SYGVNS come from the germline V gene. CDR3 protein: CASSTGYSNQPQHF. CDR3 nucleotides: TGTGCCTCCTCAACGGGGTATAGCAATCAGCCCCAGCATTTT.

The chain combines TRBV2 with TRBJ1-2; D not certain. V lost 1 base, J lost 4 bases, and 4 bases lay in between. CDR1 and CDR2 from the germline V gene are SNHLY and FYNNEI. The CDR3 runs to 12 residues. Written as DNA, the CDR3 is TGTGCCAGCAGTGAAGACAGCTATGGCTACACCTTC. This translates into CASSEDSYGYTF.

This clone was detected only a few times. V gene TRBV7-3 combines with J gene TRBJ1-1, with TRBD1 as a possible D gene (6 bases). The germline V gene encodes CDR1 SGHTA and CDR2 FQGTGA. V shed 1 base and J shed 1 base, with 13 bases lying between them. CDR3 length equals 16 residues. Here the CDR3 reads CASSLIGATGNTEAFF. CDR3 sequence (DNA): TGTGCCAGCAGCTTAATTGGGGCGACAGGGAACACTGAAGCTTTCTTT.

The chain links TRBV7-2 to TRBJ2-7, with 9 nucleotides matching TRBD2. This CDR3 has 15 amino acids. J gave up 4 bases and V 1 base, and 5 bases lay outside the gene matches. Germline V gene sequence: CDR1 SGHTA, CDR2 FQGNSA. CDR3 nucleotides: TGTGCCAGCAGCTTAGTGGGGCTAGCGGGGTACGAGCAGTACTTC. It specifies CASSLVGLAGYEQYF.

The chain's CDR3 is CASSQGGGGDTQYF. The CDR3 DNA is TGCGCCAGCAGCCAGGGCGGGGGGGGTGATACGCAGTATTTT. The V call is TRBV4-3, the J call TRBJ2-3, with TRBD2 matching 9 bases. V was clipped by 3 bases and J by 6 bases; unmatched bases: 4. The CDR3 sequence is 14 residues long. Germline assignment: CDR1 LGHNA and CDR2 YSLEER.

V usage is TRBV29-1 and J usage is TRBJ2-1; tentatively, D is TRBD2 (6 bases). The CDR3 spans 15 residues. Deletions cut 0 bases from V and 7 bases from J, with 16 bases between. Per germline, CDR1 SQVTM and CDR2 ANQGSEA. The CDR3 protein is CSVEEPGGRVNEQFF. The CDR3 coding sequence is TGCAGCGTTGAAGAACCCGGGGGTAGGGTGAATGAGCAGTTCTTC.

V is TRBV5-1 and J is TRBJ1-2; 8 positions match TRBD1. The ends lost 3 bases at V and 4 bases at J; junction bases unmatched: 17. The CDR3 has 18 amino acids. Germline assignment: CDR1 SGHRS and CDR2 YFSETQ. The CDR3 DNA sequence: TGCGCCAGCAGCTACACTCCAATGGACAGGGCTAAAGGCTATGGCTACACCTTC. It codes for CASSYTPMDRAKGYGYTF.

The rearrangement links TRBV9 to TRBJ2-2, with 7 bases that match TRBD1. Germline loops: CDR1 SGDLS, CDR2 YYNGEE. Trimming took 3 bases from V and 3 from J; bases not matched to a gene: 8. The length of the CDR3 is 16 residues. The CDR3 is CASSGRDSRDTGELFF. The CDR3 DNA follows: TGTGCCAGCAGCGGACGGGACAGCAGAGACACCGGGGAGCTGTTTTTT.

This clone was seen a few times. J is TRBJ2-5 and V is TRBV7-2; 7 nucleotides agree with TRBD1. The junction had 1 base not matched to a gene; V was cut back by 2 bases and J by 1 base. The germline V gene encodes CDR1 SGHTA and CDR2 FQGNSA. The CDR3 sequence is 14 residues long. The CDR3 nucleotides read TGTGCCAGCAGCTTAACAGGGGCCCAAGAGACCCAGTACTTC. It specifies CASSLTGAQETQYF.

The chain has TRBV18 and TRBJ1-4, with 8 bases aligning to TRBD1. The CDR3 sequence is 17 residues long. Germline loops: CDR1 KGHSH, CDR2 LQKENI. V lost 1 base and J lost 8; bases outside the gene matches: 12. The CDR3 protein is CASSPLPQGAQGEKLFF. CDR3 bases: TGTGCCAGCTCACCACTGCCTCAGGGGGCGCAAGGGGAAAAACTGTTTTTT.

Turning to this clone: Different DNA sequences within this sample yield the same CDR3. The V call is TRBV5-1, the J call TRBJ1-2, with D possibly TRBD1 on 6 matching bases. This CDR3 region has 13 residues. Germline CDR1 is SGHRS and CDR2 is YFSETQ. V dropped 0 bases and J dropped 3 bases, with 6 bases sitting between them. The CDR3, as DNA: TGCGCCAGCAGCTTGGCAGGGGACTATGGCTACACCTTC. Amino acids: CASSLAGDYGYTF.

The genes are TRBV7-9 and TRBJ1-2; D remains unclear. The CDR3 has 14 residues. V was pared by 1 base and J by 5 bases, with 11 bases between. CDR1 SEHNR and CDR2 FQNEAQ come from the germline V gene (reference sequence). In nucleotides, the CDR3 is TGTGCCAGCAGCTTAGACCGGGTGAGGTATGGCTACACCTTC. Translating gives CASSLDRVRYGYTF.

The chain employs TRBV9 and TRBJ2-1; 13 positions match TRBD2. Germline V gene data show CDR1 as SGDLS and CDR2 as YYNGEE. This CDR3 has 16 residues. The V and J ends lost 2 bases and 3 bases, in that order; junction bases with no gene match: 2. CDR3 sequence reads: CASSVGLAGYYNEQFF. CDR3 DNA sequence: TGTGCCAGCAGCGTGGGACTAGCGGGGTACTACAATGAGCAGTTCTTC.

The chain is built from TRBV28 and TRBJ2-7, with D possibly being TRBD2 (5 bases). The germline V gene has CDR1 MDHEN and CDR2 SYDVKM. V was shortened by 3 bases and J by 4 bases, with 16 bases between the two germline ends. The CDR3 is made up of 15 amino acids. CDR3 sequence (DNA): TGTGCCAGCAGTTTCTCGGGGAGTTCAGGTTACGAGCAGTACTTC. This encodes CASSFSGSSGYEQYF.

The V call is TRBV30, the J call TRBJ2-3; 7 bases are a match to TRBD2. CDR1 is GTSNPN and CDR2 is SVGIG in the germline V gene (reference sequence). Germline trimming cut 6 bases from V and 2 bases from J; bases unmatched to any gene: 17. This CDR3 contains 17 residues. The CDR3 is CACNRHWGGPPTDTQYF. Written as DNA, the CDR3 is TGTGCCTGCAACCGCCACTGGGGGGGACCGCCCACAGATACGCAGTATTTT.

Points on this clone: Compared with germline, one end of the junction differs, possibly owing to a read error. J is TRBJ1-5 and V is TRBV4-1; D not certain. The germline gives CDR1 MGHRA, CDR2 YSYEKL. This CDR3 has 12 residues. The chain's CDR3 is CASSQEGSPQHF. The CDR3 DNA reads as TGCGCCAGCAGTCAAGAGGGCTCGCCCCAGCATTTT.

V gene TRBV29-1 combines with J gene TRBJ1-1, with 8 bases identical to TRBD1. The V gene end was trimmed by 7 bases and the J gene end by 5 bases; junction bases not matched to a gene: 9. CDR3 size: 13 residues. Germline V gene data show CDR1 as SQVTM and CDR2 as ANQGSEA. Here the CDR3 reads CSAGQGAETEAFF. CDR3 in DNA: TGCAGCGCCGGACAGGGTGCGGAGACTGAAGCTTTCTTT.

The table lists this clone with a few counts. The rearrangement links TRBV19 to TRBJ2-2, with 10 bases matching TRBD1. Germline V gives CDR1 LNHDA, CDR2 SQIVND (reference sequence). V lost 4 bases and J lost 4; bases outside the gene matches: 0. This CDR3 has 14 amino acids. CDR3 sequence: CASSRDRGTGELFF. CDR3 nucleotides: TGTGCCAGTAGTAGGGACAGGGGCACCGGGGAGCTGTTTTTT.

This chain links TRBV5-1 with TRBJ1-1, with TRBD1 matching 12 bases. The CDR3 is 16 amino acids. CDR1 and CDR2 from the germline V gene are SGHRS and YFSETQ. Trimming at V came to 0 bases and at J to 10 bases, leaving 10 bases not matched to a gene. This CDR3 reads CASSLDRDRGPRSAFF. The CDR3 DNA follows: TGCGCCAGCAGCTTGGACCGGGACAGGGGGCCTCGGTCAGCTTTCTTT. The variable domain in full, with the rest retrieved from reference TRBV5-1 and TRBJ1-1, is KAGVTQTPRYLIKTRGQQVTLSCSPISGHRSVSWYQQTPGQGLQFLFEYFSETQRNKGNFPGRFSGRQFSNSRSEMNVSTLELGDSALYLCASSLDRDRGPRSAFFGQGTRLTVV.